This T cell receptor beta chain was sequenced in a study of blood T cell repertoires in COVID-19. Study-wide background: The samples span acute and convalescent COVID-19 from the United States, Italy and Spain. PBMCs, B-cell-depleted T cells, or T cells provided the cDNA or gDNA that made up the material.

Those enrolled in Seattle joined during active infection and were followed longitudinally afterward. This clone was recorded once. Per the authors' pipeline: Reference gene primer amplification in the assay estimated nucleated cell counts. Using immunoSEQ multiplex PCR, the repertoire was profiled, and TCRdb retains in-frame clones only, with some absent. That table gives V, J and clone size, and the DNA gave D and trimming. Seen here are approximately 90,000 clones, 75% to 80% observed once, and the top ten hold approximately 6.3%. This CDR3 is 16 amino acids long. The germline V gene encodes CDR1 LNHDA and CDR2 SQIVND (reference sequence). The V and J ends lost 6 bases and 0 bases respectively, with 12 bases between them.

Sequencing input: peripheral blood. This chain joins TRBV19 and TRBJ2-6; tentative D call: TRBD2 (5 bases). The origin of this receptor is a man aged 70-80 years with COVID-19, enrolled during active disease. CDR3 in amino acids: CASRESGSSGANVLTF. CDR3 sequence (DNA): TGTGCCAGTAGGGAGAGTGGGAGCTCTGGGGCCAACGTCCTGACTTTC.